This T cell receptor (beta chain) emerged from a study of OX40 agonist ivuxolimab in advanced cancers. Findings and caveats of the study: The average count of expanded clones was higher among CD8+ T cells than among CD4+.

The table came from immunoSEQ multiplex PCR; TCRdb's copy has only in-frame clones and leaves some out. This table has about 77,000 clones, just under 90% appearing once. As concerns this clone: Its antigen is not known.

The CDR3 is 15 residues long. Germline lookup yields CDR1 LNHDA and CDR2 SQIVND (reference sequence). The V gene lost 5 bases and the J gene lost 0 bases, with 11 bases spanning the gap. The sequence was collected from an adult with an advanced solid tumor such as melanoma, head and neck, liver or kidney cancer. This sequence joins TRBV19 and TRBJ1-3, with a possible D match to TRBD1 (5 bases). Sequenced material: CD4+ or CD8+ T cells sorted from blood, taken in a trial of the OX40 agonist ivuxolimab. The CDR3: CASSLPGGSGNTIYF. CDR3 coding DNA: TGTGCCAGTAGTCTCCCGGGGGGCTCTGGAAACACCATATATTTT.